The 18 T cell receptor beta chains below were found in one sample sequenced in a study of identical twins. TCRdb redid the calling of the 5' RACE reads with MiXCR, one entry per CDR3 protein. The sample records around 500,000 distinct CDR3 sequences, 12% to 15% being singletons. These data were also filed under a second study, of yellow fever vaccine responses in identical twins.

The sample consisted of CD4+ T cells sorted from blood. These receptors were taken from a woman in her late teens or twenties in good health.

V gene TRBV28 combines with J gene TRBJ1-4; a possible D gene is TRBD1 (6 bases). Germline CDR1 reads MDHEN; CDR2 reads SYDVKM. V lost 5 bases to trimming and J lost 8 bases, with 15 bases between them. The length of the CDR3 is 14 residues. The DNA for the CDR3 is TGTGCCAGCAGTACCCAGGGGCTGAACGAAAAACTGTTTTTT. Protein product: CASSTQGLNEKLFF.

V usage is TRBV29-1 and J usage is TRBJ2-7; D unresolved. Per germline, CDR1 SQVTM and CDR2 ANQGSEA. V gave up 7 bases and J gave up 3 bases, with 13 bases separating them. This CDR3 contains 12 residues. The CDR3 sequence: CSARKDGYEQYF. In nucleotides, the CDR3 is TGCAGCGCAAGAAAGGACGGCTACGAGCAGTACTTC.

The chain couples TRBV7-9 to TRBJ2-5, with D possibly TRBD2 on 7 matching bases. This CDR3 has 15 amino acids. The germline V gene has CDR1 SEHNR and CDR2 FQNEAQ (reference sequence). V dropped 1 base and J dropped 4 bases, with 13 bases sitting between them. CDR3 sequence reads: CASSLGGGAVETQYF. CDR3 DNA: TGTGCCAGCAGCTTAGGAGGGGGGGCCGTAGAGACCCAGTACTTC.

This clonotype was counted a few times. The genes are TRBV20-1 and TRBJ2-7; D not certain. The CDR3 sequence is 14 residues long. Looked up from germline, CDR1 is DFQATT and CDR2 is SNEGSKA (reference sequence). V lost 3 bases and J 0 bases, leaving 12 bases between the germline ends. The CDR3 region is CSASRVHNSYEQYF. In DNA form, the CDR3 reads TGCAGTGCTAGCCGGGTCCACAACTCCTACGAGCAGTACTTC.

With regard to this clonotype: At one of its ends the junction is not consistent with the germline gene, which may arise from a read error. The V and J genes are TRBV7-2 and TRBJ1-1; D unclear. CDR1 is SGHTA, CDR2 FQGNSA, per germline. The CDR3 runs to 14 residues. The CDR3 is CASSYGPRNTEVFF. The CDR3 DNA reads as TGTGCCAGCAGCTACGGGCCTCGGAACACTGAAGTTTTCTTT.

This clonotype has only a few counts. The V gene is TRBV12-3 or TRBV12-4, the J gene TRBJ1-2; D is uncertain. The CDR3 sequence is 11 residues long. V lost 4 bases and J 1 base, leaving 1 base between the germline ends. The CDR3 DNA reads TGTGCCAGCAGTTATAACTATGGCTACACCTTC. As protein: CASSYNYGYTF.

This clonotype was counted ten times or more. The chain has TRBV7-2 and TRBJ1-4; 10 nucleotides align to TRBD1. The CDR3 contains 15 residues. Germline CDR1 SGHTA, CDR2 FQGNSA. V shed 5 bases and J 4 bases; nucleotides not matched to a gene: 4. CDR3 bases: TGTGCCAGCAGCCCCGGACAGGGGGTTAATGAAAAACTGTTTTTT. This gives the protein CASSPGQGVNEKLFF.

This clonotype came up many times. The CDR3 DNA reads as TGTGCCAGCAGCCTGGGGGTTGGACTAGAGGAGTCTGGGGCCAACGTCCTGACTTTC. Protein sequence: CASSLGVGLEESGANVLTF. The chain joins TRBV12-3 or TRBV12-4 to TRBJ2-6, with 7 bases identical to TRBD2. The trim removed 6 bases at V and 1 base at J, leaving 15 bases unmatched. The CDR3 runs 19 residues.

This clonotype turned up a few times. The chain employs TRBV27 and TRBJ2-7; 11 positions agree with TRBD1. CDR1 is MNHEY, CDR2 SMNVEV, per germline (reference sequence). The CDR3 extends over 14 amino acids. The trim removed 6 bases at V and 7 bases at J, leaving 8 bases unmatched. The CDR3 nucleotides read TGTGCCAGCAGCCCCGGGGACAGGGGGGCGGAGCAGTACTTC. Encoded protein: CASSPGDRGAEQYF.

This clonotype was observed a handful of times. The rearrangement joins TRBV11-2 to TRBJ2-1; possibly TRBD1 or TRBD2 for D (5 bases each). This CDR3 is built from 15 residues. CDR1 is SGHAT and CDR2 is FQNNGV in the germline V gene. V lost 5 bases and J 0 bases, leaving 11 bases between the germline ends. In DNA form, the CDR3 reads TGTGCCAGCAGCCTCGGGGCTGCCTCCTACAATGAGCAGTTCTTC. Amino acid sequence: CASSLGAASYNEQFF.

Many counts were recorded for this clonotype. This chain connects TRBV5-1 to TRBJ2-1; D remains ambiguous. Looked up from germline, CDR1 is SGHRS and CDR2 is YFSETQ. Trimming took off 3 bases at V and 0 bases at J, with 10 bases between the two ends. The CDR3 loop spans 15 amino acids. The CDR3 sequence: CASSSHTSSYNEQFF. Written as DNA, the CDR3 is TGCGCCAGCAGCTCTCACACGAGCTCCTACAATGAGCAGTTCTTC. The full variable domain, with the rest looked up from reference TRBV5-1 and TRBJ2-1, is KAGVTQTPRYLIKTRGQQVTLSCSPISGHRSVSWYQQTPGQGLQFLFEYFSETQRNKGNFPGRFSGRQFSNSRSEMNVSTLELGDSALYLCASSSHTSSYNEQFFGPGTRLTVL.

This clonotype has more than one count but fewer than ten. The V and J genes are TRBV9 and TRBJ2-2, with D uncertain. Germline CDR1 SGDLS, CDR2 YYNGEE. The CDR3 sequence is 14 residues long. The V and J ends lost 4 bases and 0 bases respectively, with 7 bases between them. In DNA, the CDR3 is TGTGCCAGCAGCCGTTCATCGAACACCGGGGAGCTGTTTTTT. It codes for CASSRSSNTGELFF.

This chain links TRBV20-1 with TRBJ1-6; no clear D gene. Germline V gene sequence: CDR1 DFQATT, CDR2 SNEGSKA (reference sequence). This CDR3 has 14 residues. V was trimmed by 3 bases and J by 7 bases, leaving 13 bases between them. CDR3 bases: TGCAGTGCTAGTGGTGAGAGAGGCAATTCACCCCTCCACTTT. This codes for CSASGERGNSPLHF.

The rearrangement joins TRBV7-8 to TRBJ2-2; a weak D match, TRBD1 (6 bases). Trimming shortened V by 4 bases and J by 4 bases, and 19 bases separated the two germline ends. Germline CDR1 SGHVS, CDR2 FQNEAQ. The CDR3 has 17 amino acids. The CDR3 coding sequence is TGTGCCAGCAGCTCTCAATTACCGGGACACCCCACCGGGGAGCTGTTTTTT. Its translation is CASSSQLPGHPTGELFF.

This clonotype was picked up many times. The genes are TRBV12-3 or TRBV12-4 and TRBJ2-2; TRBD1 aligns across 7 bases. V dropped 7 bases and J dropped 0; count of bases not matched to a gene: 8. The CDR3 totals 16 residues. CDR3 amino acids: CASNQQGPPNTGELFF. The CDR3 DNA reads TGTGCCAGCAATCAACAGGGGCCACCGAACACCGGGGAGCTGTTTTTT.

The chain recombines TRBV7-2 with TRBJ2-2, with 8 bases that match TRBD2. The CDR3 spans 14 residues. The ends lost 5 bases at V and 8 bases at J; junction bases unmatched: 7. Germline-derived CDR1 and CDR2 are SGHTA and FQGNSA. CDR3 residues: CASSVSGEGGELFF. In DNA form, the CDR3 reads TGTGCCAGCAGCGTTAGCGGGGAGGGGGGGGAGCTGTTTTTT.

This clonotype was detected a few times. Here the CDR3 DNA reads TGTGCCAGCAGTTTACGGGTAGAGCGGACAGGGGGTTTCGGAGGGGCCAACGTCCTGACTTTC. Protein: CASSLRVERTGGFGGANVLTF. The chain combines TRBV28 with TRBJ2-6; 10 bases fit TRBD1. Looked up from germline, CDR1 is MDHEN and CDR2 is SYDVKM. The length of the CDR3 is 21 residues. The trim removed 2 bases at V and 4 bases at J, leaving 17 bases unmatched.

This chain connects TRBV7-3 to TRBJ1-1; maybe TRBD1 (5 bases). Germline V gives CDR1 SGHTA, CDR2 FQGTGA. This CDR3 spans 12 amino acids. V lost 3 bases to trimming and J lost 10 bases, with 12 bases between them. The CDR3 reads CASSFRIGGAFF. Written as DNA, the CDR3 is TGTGCCAGCAGCTTCAGAATCGGGGGAGCTTTCTTT. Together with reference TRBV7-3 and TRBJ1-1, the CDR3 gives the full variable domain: GAGVSQTPSNKVTEKGKYVELRCDPISGHTALYWYRQSLGQGPEFLIYFQGTGAADDSGLPNDRFFAVRPEGSVSTLKIQRTERGDSAVYLCASSFRIGGAFFGQGTRLTVV.